The clone carrying this T cell receptor beta chain appeared once. The data were obtained in a study of blood T cell repertoires in COVID-19. Study details: Samples taken during acute and convalescent COVID-19 were collected in the United States, Italy and Spain. T cells, B-cell-depleted T cells, or PBMCs provided the cDNA or gDNA that served as material.

V shed 6 bases, J shed 1 base, and the junction held 5 bases outside the gene matches. The CDR3 totals 15 residues. Germline V lookup: CDR1 ENHRY, CDR2 SYGVKD. In the study's own analysis: Counts of nucleated cells, estimated from reference gene primer amplification, were obtained. Generated by immunoSEQ multiplex PCR, the TCRdb table keeps only in-frame clones and is missing some. Clone size and V and J calls were adopted from that table, with D and trimming inferred from the DNA. The data show around 100,000 clones, roughly 79% seen once. Sequencing used peripheral blood. This receptor was taken from a woman between 65 and 79 years old with acute or convalescent COVID-19. The chain uses TRBV10-3 and TRBJ1-3; 8 positions match TRBD1. The CDR3 region is CAISPRGQSGNTIYF. CDR3 DNA sequence: TGTGCCATCAGCCCCAGGGGGCAATCTGGAAACACCATATATTTT.